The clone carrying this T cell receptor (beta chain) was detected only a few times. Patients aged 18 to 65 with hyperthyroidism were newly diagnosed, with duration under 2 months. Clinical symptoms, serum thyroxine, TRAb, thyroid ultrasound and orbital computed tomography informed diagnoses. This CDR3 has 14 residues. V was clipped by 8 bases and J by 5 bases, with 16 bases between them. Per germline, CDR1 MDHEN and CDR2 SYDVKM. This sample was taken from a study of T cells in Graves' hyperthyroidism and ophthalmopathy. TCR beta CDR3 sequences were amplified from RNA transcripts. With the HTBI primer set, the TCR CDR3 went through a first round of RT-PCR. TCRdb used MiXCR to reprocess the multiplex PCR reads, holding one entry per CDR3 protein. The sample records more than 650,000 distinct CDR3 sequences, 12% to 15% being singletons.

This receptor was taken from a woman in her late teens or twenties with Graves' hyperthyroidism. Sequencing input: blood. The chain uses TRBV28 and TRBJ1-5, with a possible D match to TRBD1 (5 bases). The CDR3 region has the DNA TGTGCCAGCGGAGTGGGGCAGATTGATCAGCCCCAGCATTTT. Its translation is CASGVGQIDQPQHF.